This T cell receptor beta chain is from a study of shared clonotypes between healthy human individuals. It was across several immunoSEQ plates that each subset's genomic DNA was evenly split. The method was immunoSEQ multiplex PCR; TCRdb's version includes in-frame clones alone and lacks a portion of them. The repertoire holds over 400,000 clones, with 70% to 85% as singletons. The study enrolled healthy HIV-negative adults without recent acute infections or vaccinations as donors. Notes on the study in general: Clonotype sharing among donors was expected to depend on sequencing depth. The donor pool, a small one, limited the genetic and exposure-history diversity represented.

As concerns this clone: Antigen: not known.

This TCR derives from a woman in her forties in good health. Some clones in this sample may be carry-over from other donors' samples. The sequenced sample was PBMCs.

In DNA form, the CDR3 reads TGTGCCAGCAGCCAATTTGGCGGGGGGGGCACAGATACGCAGTATTTT. As protein: CASSQFGGGGTDTQYF. The rearrangement joins TRBV4-2 to TRBJ2-3; 9 bases line up with TRBD2. The CDR3 consists of 16 residues. Germline CDR1 is LGHNA and CDR2 is YNFKEQ. The trim removed 2 bases at V and 1 base at J, leaving 4 bases unmatched.